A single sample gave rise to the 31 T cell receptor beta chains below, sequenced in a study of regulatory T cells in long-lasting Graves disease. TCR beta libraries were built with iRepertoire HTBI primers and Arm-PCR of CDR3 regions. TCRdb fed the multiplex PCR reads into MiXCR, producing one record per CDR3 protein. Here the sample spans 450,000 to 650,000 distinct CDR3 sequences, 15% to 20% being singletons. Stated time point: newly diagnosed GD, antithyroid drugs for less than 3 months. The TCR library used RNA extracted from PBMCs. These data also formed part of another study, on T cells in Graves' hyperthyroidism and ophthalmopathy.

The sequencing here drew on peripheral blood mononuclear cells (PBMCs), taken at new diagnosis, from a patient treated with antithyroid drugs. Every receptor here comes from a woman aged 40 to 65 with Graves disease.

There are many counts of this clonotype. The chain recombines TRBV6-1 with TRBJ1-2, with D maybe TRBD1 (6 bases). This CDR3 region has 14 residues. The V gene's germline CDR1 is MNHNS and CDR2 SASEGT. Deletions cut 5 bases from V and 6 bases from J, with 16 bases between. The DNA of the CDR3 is TGTGCCAGCAGTAGAAACAGGGTAGAAGATGGCTACACCTTC. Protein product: CASSRNRVEDGYTF.

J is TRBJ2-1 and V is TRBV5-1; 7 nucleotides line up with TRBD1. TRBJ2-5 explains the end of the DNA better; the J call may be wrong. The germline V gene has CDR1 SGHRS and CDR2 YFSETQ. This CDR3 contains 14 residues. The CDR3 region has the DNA TGCGCCAGCAGCTTAACGACAGGGATGAAGACCCAGTACTTC. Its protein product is CASSLTTGMKTQYF.

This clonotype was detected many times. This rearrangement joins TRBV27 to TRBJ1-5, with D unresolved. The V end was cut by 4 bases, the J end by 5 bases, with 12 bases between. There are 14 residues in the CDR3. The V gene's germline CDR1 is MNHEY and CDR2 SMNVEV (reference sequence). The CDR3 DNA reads TGTGCCAGCAGTTCGGACCGAGACTATCAGCCCCAGCATTTT. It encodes CASSSDRDYQPQHF.

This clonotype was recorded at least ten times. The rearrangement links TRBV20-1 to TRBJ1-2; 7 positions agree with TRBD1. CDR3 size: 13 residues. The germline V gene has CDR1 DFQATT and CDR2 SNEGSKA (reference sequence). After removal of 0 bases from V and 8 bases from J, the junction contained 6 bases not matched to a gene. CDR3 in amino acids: CSARDRTGVGYTF. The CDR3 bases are TGCAGTGCTAGAGATAGGACAGGCGTCGGCTACACCTTC.

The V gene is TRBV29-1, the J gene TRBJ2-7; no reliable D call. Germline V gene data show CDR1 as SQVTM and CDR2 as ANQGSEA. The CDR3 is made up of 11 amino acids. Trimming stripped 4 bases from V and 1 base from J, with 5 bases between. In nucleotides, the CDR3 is TGCAGCGTTGTACGGTCCTACGAGCAGTACTTC. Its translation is CSVVRSYEQYF.

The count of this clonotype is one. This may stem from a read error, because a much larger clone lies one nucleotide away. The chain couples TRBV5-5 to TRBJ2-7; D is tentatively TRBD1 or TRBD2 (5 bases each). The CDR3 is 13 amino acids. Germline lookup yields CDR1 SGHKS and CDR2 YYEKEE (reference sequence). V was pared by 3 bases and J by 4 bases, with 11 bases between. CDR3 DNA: TGTGCCAGCAGCTGGGACGGAAGATACGAGCAGTACTTC. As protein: CASSWDGRYEQYF. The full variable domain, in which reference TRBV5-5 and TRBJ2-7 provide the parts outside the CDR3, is DAGVTQSPTHLIKTRGQQVTLRCSPISGHKSVSWYQQVLGQGPQFIFQYYEKEERGRGNFPDRFSARQFPNYSSELNVNALLLGDSALYLCASSWDGRYEQYFGPGTRLTVT.

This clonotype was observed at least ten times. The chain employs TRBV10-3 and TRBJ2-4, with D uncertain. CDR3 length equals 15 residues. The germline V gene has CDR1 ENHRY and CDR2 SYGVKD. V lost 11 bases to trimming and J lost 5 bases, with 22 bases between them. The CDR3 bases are TGTGCCGCTGCGGACCGCTATACTGGACAAAACATTCAGTACTTC. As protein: CAAADRYTGQNIQYF.

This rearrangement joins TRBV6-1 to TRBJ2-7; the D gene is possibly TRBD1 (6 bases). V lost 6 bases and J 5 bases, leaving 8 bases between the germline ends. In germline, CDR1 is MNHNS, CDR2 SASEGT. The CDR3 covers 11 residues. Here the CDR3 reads CASRTGNEQYF. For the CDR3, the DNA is TGTGCCAGCAGGACAGGAAACGAGCAGTACTTC.

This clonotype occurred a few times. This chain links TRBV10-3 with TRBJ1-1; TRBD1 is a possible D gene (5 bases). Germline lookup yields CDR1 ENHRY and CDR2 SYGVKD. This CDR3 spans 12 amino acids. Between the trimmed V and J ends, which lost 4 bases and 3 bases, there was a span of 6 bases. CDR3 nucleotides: TGTGCCATCAGTGGGGGGGACACTGAAGCTTTCTTT. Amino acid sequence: CAISGGDTEAFF.

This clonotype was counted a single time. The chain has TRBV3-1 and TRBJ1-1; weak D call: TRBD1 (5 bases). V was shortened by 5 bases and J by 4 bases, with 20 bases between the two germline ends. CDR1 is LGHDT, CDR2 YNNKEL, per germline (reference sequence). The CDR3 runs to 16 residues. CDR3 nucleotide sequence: TGTGCCAGCAGCTTAGCGTCGGGGCGGGTGGGCACTGAAGCTTTCTTT. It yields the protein CASSLASGRVGTEAFF. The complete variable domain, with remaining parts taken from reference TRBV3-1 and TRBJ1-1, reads DTAVSQTPKYLVTQMGNDKSIKCEQNLGHDTMYWYKQDSKKFLKIMFSYNNKELIINETVPNRFSPKSPDKAHLNLHINSLELGDSAVYFCASSLASGRVGTEAFFGQGTRLTVV.

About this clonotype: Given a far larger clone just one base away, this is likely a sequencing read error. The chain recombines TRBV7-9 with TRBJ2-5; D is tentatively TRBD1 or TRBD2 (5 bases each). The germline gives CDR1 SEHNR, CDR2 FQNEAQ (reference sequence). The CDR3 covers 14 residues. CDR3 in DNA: TGTGCCAGCGGCTTCGAGGGGATTCAAGAGACCCAGTACTTC. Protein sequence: CASGFEGIQETQYF.

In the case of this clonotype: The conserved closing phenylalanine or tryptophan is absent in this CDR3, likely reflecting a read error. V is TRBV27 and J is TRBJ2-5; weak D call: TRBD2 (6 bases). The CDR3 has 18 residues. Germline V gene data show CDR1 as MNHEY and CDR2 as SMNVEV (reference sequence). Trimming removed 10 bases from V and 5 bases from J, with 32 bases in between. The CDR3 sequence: CATSPTPRLAGPRETQYL. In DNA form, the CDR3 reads TGTGCCACTTCCCCAACCCCGAGACTGGCGGGGCCGAGGGAGACCCAGTACCTC.

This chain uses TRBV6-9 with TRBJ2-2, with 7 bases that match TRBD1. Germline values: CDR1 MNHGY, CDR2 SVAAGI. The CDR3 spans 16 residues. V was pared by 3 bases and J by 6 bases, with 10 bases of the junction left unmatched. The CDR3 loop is CASSYGKQGWPGELFF. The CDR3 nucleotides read TGTGCCAGCAGTTACGGGAAACAGGGGTGGCCCGGGGAGCTGTTTTTT.

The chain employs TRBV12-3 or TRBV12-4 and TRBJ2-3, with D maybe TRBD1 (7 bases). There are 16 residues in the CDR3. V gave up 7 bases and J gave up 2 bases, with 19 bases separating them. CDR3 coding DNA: TGTGCCAGCACTTTTACGCAGGGGGGCCTCACAGATACGCAGTATTTT. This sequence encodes CASTFTQGGLTDTQYF.

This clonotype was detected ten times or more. The CDR3 DNA reads as TGTGCCAGCTATGGCGGGGAAGATGGCTACACCTTC. Translation gives CASYGGEDGYTF. V usage is TRBV12-3 or TRBV12-4 and J usage is TRBJ1-2; D uncertain. Trimming took off 8 bases at V and 6 bases at J, with 13 bases between the two ends. The CDR3 contains 12 residues.

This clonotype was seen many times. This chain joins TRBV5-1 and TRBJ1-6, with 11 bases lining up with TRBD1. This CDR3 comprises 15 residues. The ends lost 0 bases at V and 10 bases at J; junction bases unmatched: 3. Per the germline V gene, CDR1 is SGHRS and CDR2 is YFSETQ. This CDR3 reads CASSLGTGGNSPLHF. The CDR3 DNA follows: TGCGCCAGCAGCTTGGGGACAGGGGGCAACTCACCCCTCCACTTT.

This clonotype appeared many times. Here the CDR3 reads CASSQYRAGELFF. CDR3 DNA: TGTGCCAGCAGCCAGTACAGGGCCGGGGAGCTGTTTTTT. The rearrangement joins TRBV28 to TRBJ2-2, with TRBD1 as a possible D gene (6 bases). Germline CDR1 MDHEN, CDR2 SYDVKM. V dropped 6 bases and J dropped 6 bases, with 11 bases sitting between them. The CDR3 spans 13 residues.

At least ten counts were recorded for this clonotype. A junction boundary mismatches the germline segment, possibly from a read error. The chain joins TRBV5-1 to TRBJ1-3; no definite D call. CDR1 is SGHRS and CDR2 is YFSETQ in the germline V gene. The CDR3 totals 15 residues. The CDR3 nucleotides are TGTGCCAGCAGCTTGGGCAGTAGCTCTGGAAACACCATATATTTT. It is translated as CASSLGSSSGNTIYF.

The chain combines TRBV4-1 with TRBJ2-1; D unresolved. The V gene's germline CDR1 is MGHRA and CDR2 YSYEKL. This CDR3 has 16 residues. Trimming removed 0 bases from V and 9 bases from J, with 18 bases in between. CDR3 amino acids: CASSQETATPFSEQFF. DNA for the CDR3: TGCGCCAGCAGCCAAGAGACCGCGACTCCTTTCTCTGAGCAGTTCTTC.

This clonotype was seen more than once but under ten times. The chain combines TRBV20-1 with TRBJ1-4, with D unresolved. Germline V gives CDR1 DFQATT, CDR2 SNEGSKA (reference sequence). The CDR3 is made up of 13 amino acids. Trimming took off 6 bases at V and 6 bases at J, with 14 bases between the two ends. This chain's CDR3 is CSAVGRPDEKLFF. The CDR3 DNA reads TGCAGTGCAGTGGGCCGGCCGGATGAAAAACTGTTTTTT.

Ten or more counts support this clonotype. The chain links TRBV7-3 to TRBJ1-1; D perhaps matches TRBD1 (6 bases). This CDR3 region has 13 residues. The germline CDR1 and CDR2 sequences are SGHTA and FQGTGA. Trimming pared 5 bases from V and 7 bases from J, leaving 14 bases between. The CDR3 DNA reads TGTGCCAGCAGCAATACAGGGAACTTTGAAGCTTTCTTT. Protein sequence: CASSNTGNFEAFF.

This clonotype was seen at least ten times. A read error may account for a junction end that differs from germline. The CDR3 sequence is CASSYDRSYGYTF. CDR3 coding DNA: TGTGCCAGCAGTTACGACAGATCCTATGGCTACACCTTC. V and J are TRBV5-1 and TRBJ1-2; D is possibly TRBD1 (5 bases). The germline V gene has CDR1 SGHRS and CDR2 YFSETQ. The CDR3 is 13 amino acids.

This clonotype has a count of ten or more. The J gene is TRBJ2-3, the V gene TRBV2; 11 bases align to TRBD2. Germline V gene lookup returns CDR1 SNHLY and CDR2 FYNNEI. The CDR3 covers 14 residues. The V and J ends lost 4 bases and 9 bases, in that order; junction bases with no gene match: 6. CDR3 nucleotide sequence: TGTGCCAGCAGTGGTAGCGGGGGGGCCTTAACGCAGTATTTT. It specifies CASSGSGGALTQYF.

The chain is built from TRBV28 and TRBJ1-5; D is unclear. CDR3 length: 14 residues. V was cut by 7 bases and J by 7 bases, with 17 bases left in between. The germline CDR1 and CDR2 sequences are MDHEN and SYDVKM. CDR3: CASNPSPSRQPQHF. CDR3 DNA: TGTGCCAGCAACCCGAGCCCGTCTAGACAGCCCCAGCATTTT.

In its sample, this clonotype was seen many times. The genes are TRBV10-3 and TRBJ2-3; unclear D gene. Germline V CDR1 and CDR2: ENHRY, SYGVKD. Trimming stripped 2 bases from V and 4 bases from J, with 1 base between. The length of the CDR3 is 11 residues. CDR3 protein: CAISEADTQYF. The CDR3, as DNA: TGTGCCATCAGTGAGGCAGATACGCAGTATTTT.

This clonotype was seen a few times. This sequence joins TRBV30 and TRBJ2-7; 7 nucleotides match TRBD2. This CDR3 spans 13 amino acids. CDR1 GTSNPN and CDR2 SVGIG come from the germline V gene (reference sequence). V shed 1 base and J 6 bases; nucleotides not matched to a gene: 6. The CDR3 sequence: CAWSGGGFLEQYF. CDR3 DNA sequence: TGTGCCTGGAGTGGGGGGGGGTTCCTCGAGCAGTACTTC. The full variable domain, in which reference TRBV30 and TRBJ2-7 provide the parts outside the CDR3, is SQTIHQWPATLVQPVGSPLSLECTVEGTSNPNLYWYRQAAGRGLQLLFYSVGIGQISSEVPQNLSASRPQDRQFILSSKKLLLSDSGFYLCAWSGGGFLEQYFGPGTRLTVT.

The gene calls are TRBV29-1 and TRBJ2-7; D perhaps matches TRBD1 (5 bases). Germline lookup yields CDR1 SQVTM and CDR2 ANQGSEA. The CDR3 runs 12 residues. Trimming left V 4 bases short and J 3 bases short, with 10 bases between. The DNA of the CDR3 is TGCAGCGTTGGACAGCCAGACTACGAGCAGTACTTC. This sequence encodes CSVGQPDYEQYF.

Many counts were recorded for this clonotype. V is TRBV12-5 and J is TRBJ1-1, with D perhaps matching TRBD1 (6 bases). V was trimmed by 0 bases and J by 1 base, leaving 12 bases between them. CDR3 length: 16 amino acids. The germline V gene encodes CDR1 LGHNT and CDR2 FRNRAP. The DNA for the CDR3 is TGTGCTAGTGGTTTGGTAATCGGACAGCAGAACACTGAAGCTTTCTTT. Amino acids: CASGLVIGQQNTEAFF.

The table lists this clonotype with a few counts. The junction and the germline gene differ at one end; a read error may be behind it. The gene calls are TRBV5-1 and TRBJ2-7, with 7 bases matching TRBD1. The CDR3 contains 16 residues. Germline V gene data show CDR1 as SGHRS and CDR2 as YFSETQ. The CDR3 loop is CASRTGQSMLLYEQYF. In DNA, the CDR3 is TGTGCCAGCAGGACGGGACAGTCAATGCTATTATACGAGCAGTACTTC. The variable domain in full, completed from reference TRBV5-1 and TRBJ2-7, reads KAGVTQTPRYLIKTRGQQVTLSCSPISGHRSVSWYQQTPGQGLQFLFEYFSETQRNKGNFPGRFSGRQFSNSRSEMNVSTLELGDSALYLCASRTGQSMLLYEQYFGPGTRLTVT.

The CDR3 is CASSYEGQTTKNIQYF. The CDR3 DNA sequence: TGTGCCAGCAGTTACGAAGGGCAGACAACCAAAAACATTCAGTACTTC. The chain recombines TRBV6-9 with TRBJ2-4; D gene unclear. CDR1 and CDR2 from the germline V gene are MNHGY and SVAAGI. The CDR3 length is 16 residues. V lost 3 bases and J 2 bases, leaving 14 bases between the germline ends.

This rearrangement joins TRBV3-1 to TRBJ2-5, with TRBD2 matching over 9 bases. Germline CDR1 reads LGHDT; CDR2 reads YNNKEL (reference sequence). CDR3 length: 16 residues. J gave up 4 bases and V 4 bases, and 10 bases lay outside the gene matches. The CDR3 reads CASSPTPLSGGETQYF. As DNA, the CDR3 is TGTGCCAGCAGCCCTACCCCTCTTAGCGGGGGAGAGACCCAGTACTTC.